This passage covers 14 T cell receptor beta chains from one sample sequenced in a study of T-cell reconstitution after alpha-beta-depleted transplantation in children. Molecular barcoding with unique molecular identifiers was used for the TCRbeta library. MiXCR was run by TCRdb on the PCR reads, yielding one entry per CDR3 protein. The table has around 800,000 distinct CDR3 sequences, roughly 15% seen once. The material sequenced was PBMCs, mostly from graft donor cells, taken 360 days after TCRalphabeta/CD19-depleted stem cell transplant. The receptors here all came from a male patient younger than 18 who had a stem cell transplant for acute lymphoblastic leukemia, so the T cells may come from the graft donor.

This clonotype was observed many times. The V gene is TRBV3-1, the J gene TRBJ2-7; tentatively, D is TRBD1 (6 bases). The ends were cut back, 3 bases at V and 7 bases at J, with 19 bases in the middle. CDR1 and CDR2 from the germline V gene are LGHDT and YNNKEL (reference sequence). The CDR3 extends over 15 amino acids. The CDR3 nucleotides read TGTGCCAGCAGCCAGAATTACAACGCGAGGGGGGAGCAGTACTTC. Its protein is CASSQNYNARGEQYF.

The chain is built from TRBV15 and TRBJ2-3; perhaps TRBD2 as D (6 bases). This CDR3 has 14 residues. The V end was cut by 4 bases, the J end by 0 bases, with 8 bases between. The germline gives CDR1 LNHNV, CDR2 YYDKDF (reference sequence). CDR3 amino acids: CATSNGRSTDTQYF. In DNA, the CDR3 is TGTGCCACCAGCAACGGGAGAAGCACAGATACGCAGTATTTT.

This clonotype was found a few times. The rearrangement joins TRBV18 to TRBJ1-6; 8 positions match TRBD1. The CDR3 consists of 16 residues. CDR1 is KGHSH, CDR2 LQKENI, per germline. V shed 2 bases, J shed 7 bases, and the junction held 7 bases outside the gene matches. DNA for the CDR3: TGTGCCAGCTCACCATTCCTCGACAGGGGCAATTCACCCCTCCACTTT. Protein: CASSPFLDRGNSPLHF.

This sequence joins TRBV7-9 and TRBJ1-2; no reliable D call. V was cut by 4 bases and J by 2 bases, with 5 bases left in between. Looked up from germline, CDR1 is SEHNR and CDR2 is FQNEAQ (reference sequence). The CDR3 runs 12 residues. The CDR3 spells CASSSENYGYTF. The CDR3, as DNA: TGTGCCAGCAGCTCCGAGAACTATGGCTACACCTTC.

This chain joins TRBV7-9 and TRBJ2-7; 10 positions match TRBD1. CDR3 length: 15 residues. The ends lost 5 bases at V and 0 bases at J; junction bases unmatched: 4. Per germline, CDR1 SEHNR and CDR2 FQNEAQ (reference sequence). The CDR3 loop is CASSRTGGASYEQYF. The CDR3 DNA follows: TGTGCCAGCAGCCGGACAGGGGGTGCCTCCTACGAGCAGTACTTC.

This clonotype was seen only a few times. The CDR3 sequence: CASSATKLAGGSDTQYF. The CDR3 DNA reads as TGCGCCAGCAGCGCGACCAAACTAGCGGGAGGATCAGATACGCAGTATTTT. The rearrangement uses TRBV5-1 and TRBJ2-3, with 12 bases identical to TRBD2. The CDR3 is 17 residues long. CDR1 SGHRS and CDR2 YFSETQ come from the germline V gene. V lost 4 bases, J lost 4 bases, and 10 bases stayed unmatched.

The V call is TRBV4-1, the J call TRBJ1-1; D is unclear. CDR1 MGHRA and CDR2 YSYEKL come from the germline V gene. CDR3 size: 14 residues. The ends were cut back, 8 bases at V and 2 bases at J, with 15 bases in the middle. This chain's CDR3 is CASSTAWANTEAFF. In DNA form, the CDR3 reads TGCGCCAGCTCAACCGCCTGGGCTAACACTGAAGCTTTCTTT.

This clonotype was counted many times. The genes are TRBV5-1 and TRBJ2-2; D might be TRBD1 (5 bases). This CDR3 contains 14 residues. V was shortened by 4 bases and J by 1 base, with 8 bases between the two germline ends. Germline loops: CDR1 SGHRS, CDR2 YFSETQ. CDR3 sequence: CASSHQGNTGELFF. DNA of the CDR3: TGCGCCAGCAGCCACCAGGGGAACACCGGGGAGCTGTTTTTT.

Concerning this clonotype itself: As the CDR3 is not closed by the conserved phenylalanine or tryptophan, this likely results from a read error. J is TRBJ2-7 and V is TRBV4-1, with TRBD2 identical over 8 bases. In germline, CDR1 is MGHRA, CDR2 YSYEKL. The CDR3 loop spans 16 amino acids. Written as DNA, the CDR3 is TGCGCCAGCAGCGAAGAGGGTAGCGGGATATCCTACGAGCAGTACTTA. It is translated as CASSEEGSGISYEQYL.

This clonotype has more than one count but fewer than ten. The V and J genes are TRBV29-1 and TRBJ2-2; no clear D. CDR3 length: 11 residues. The V end lost 4 bases, the J end lost 4 bases, and 4 bases lay between the germline ends. Per germline, CDR1 SQVTM and CDR2 ANQGSEA. CDR3 region: CSVVSTGELFF. CDR3 bases: TGCAGCGTTGTCAGCACCGGGGAGCTGTTTTTT.

V gene TRBV18 combines with J gene TRBJ1-4, with D possibly being TRBD1 (5 bases). Germline assignment: CDR1 KGHSH and CDR2 LQKENI. Between the trimmed V and J ends, which lost 6 bases and 5 bases, there was a span of 25 bases. The CDR3 contains 18 residues. The CDR3 region is CASSPFPGADRGNEKLFF. Written as DNA, the CDR3 is TGTGCCAGCTCGCCCTTCCCCGGGGCCGATCGGGGGAATGAAAAACTGTTTTTT.

The V call is TRBV6-2 or TRBV6-3, the J call TRBJ2-2; 10 bases agree with TRBD2. The CDR3 is 16 amino acids. Losses at the gene ends were 6 bases for V and 3 bases for J; bases not matched to a gene: 7. Germline-derived CDR1 and CDR2 are MNHEY and SVGEGT. The CDR3 loop is CASSPLAGRDTGELFF. In DNA, the CDR3 is TGTGCCAGCAGCCCACTAGCGGGAAGAGACACCGGGGAGCTGTTTTTT.

This clonotype was counted at least ten times. The chain employs TRBV5-1 and TRBJ1-2, with D possibly being TRBD1 (5 bases). Germline lookup yields CDR1 SGHRS and CDR2 YFSETQ. The CDR3 totals 14 residues. V lost 4 bases to trimming and J lost 4 bases, with 14 bases between them. The CDR3 DNA reads TGCGCCAGCAGCATTAGCGGGACGGTCTATGGCTACACCTTC. It is translated as CASSISGTVYGYTF.

In this sample, this clonotype turned up many times. The rearrangement joins TRBV5-5 to TRBJ2-2, with a tentative D call TRBD2 (5 bases). V was trimmed by 1 base and J by 5 bases, leaving 9 bases between them. The CDR3 spans 14 residues. Germline V gives CDR1 SGHKS, CDR2 YYEKEE (reference sequence). CDR3 residues: CASSLIPGTGELFF. For the CDR3, the DNA is TGTGCCAGCAGCTTGATTCCGGGAACCGGGGAGCTGTTTTTT. The whole variable domain, remainder taken from reference TRBV5-5 and TRBJ2-2, is DAGVTQSPTHLIKTRGQQVTLRCSPISGHKSVSWYQQVLGQGPQFIFQYYEKEERGRGNFPDRFSARQFPNYSSELNVNALLLGDSALYLCASSLIPGTGELFFGEGSRLTVL.